This section outlines one T cell receptor beta chain sequence together with its context. This record belongs to a study of blood T cell repertoires in COVID-19. Germline trimming cut 5 bases from V and 7 bases from J; bases unmatched to any gene: 2. The CDR3 consists of 11 residues. Germline CDR1 reads DFQATT; CDR2 reads SNEGSKA (reference sequence). Sequencing was performed with immunoSEQ multiplex PCR; in TCRdb, only in-frame clones are kept and a portion is missing. The sample includes around 250,000 clones, over 70% of them seen just once. The source is a woman in her thirties or forties who had been exposed to COVID-19. V usage is TRBV20-1 and J usage is TRBJ1-3; 7 nucleotides match TRBD1. Sequencing used PBMCs or T cells enriched from blood (not recorded which). CDR3 region: CSALQGNTIYF. Here the CDR3 DNA reads TGCAGTGCTTTACAGGGGAACACCATATATTTT.